What follows are 29 T cell receptor beta chains derived from one specimen sequenced in a study of blood T cell repertoires in COVID-19. Clones were read by immunoSEQ multiplex PCR, and TCRdb kept only the in-frame ones, dropping some. Of some 200,000 clones in the sample, 89% were seen once. Material for sequencing was peripheral blood. Every receptor here comes from a woman aged 40 to 49 with acute or convalescent COVID-19.

This clone showed up just a few times. This chain connects TRBV20-1 to TRBJ1-5; tentative D call: TRBD1 (5 bases). Trimming left V 3 bases short and J 0 bases short, with 9 bases between. CDR3 size: 14 residues. Looked up from germline, CDR1 is DFQATT and CDR2 is SNEGSKA (reference sequence). The CDR3 is CSASRGISNQPQHF. The CDR3 nucleotides are TGCAGTGCTAGTAGGGGAATTAGCAATCAGCCCCAGCATTTT.

The V gene is TRBV11-3, the J gene TRBJ2-1; no firm D call. CDR3 length equals 16 residues. Trimming took off 0 bases at V and 0 bases at J, with 9 bases between the two ends. The germline gives CDR1 SGHNT, CDR2 YENEEA. The CDR3 nucleotides read TGTGCCAGCAGCTTAGACGGAGCGAGCTCCTACAATGAGCAGTTCTTC. It yields the protein CASSLDGASSYNEQFF.

This chain links TRBV18 with TRBJ2-3, with a possible D match to TRBD1 (5 bases). The CDR3 contains 13 residues. V was pared by 0 bases and J by 6 bases, with 7 bases between. The germline V gene encodes CDR1 KGHSH and CDR2 LQKENI. In DNA form, the CDR3 reads TGTGCCAGCTCACCACCGGGGCCCGATACGCAGTATTTT. This translates into CASSPPGPDTQYF.

The chain carries TRBV7-9 and TRBJ2-3, with TRBD2 identical over 10 bases. CDR3 length equals 15 residues. CDR1 SEHNR and CDR2 FQNEAQ come from the germline V gene (reference sequence). J was trimmed by 5 bases and V by 5 bases; bases with no gene match: 7. The CDR3 DNA is TGTGCCAGCAGCCCGGGACTAGCGATTATAGATACGCAGTATTTT. It yields the protein CASSPGLAIIDTQYF.

The rearrangement uses TRBV3-1 (or the pseudogene TRBV3-2) and TRBJ1-3, with D uncertain. Germline-derived CDR1 and CDR2 are LGHDT and YNNKEL (reference sequence). V was shortened by 4 bases and J by 0 bases, with 7 bases between the two germline ends. The length of the CDR3 is 14 residues. CDR3 residues: CASSRQSSGNTIYF. The CDR3 bases are TGTGCCAGCAGCCGACAAAGCTCTGGAAACACCATATATTTT.

Written as DNA, the CDR3 is TGCGCCAGCAGCCAAGGGCGGGACTACGAGCAGTACGTC. Translated, it gives CASSQGRDYEQYV. The gene calls are TRBV4-1 and TRBJ2-7; the D gene is possibly TRBD2 (6 bases). Trimming removed 1 base from V and 3 bases from J, with 7 bases in between. Germline V gene data show CDR1 as MGHRA and CDR2 as YSYEKL. CDR3 length: 13 residues.

The CDR3 DNA reads as TGTGCCAGCAGTTATGGGGCCCTAGAGACCCAGTACTTC. Translating gives CASSYGALETQYF. The V gene is TRBV6-5, the J gene TRBJ2-5, with D perhaps TRBD1 (5 bases). The V gene's germline CDR1 is MNHEY and CDR2 SVGAGI. Trimming shortened V by 3 bases and J by 4 bases, and 9 bases separated the two germline ends. The CDR3 is 13 residues long.

This clone was recorded once. J is TRBJ1-4 and V is TRBV25-1; 11 bases agree with TRBD1. Germline loops: CDR1 MGHDK, CDR2 SYGVNS. Unmatched junction bases numbered 9, after V lost 6 bases and J lost 3 bases. The CDR3 covers 17 residues. The CDR3 coding sequence is TGTGCCAGCAGCCACGGGACAGGGGGTAGAGCTAATGAAAAACTGTTTTTT. Its protein is CASSHGTGGRANEKLFF. Looking up the rest from reference TRBV25-1 and TRBJ1-4 gives the full variable domain: EADIYQTPRYLVIGTGKKITLECSQTMGHDKMYWYQQDPGMELHLIHYSYGVNSTEKGDLSSESTVSRIRTEHFPLTLESARPSHTSQYLCASSHGTGGRANEKLFFGSGTQLSVL.

This clone was observed once. The chain employs TRBV6-5 and TRBJ2-1; 9 bases align to TRBD2. This CDR3 is built from 15 residues. Germline V gene sequence: CDR1 MNHEY, CDR2 SVGAGI. V gave up 5 bases and J gave up 7 bases; unmatched junction bases: 9. The CDR3 here is CASSKSSGGFNEQFF. DNA for the CDR3: TGTGCCAGCAGTAAATCCAGCGGGGGGTTTAATGAGCAGTTCTTC.

The chain has TRBV11-2 and TRBJ2-4, with TRBD2 matching 7 bases. Germline loops: CDR1 SGHAT, CDR2 FQNNGV. V lost 5 bases to trimming and J lost 0 bases; unmatched junction nucleotides: 7. The CDR3 extends over 16 amino acids. CDR3 sequence reads: CASSPQGGLAKNIQYF. The CDR3 nucleotides are TGTGCCAGCAGCCCCCAGGGAGGGCTAGCCAAAAACATTCAGTACTTC.

This clone was observed a handful of times. The chain carries TRBV10-3 and TRBJ1-5; perhaps TRBD1 as D (5 bases). Trimming took 3 bases from V and 0 from J, leaving 15 bases between them. Germline CDR1 ENHRY, CDR2 SYGVKD. This CDR3 contains 17 residues. Here the CDR3 DNA reads TGTGCCATCAGTGATCCTTCAGGGCTTAATAGCAATCAGCCCCAGCATTTT. The encoded protein is CAISDPSGLNSNQPQHF.

This sequence joins TRBV5-1 and TRBJ1-2; D uncertain. The CDR3 loop spans 15 amino acids. Germline assignment: CDR1 SGHRS and CDR2 YFSETQ. V shed 0 bases and J shed 2 bases, with 11 bases lying between them. In DNA, the CDR3 is TGCGCCAGCAGCTTGGAAATTGGCCAGAACTATGGCTACACCTTC. Residues: CASSLEIGQNYGYTF.

This sequence joins TRBV2 and TRBJ2-3; D may be TRBD1 (6 bases). The CDR3 contains 15 residues. The germline CDR1 and CDR2 sequences are SNHLY and FYNNEI. V lost 6 bases and J 3 bases, leaving 16 bases between the germline ends. Here the CDR3 reads CASRQGRRGTDTQYF. In DNA form, the CDR3 reads TGTGCCAGCAGACAGGGAAGGAGAGGGACAGATACGCAGTATTTT.

The chain combines TRBV13 with TRBJ2-3; D perhaps matches TRBD2 (5 bases). CDR1 and CDR2 (germline): PRHDT, FYEKMQ (reference sequence). The V end lost 5 bases, the J end lost 0 bases, and 18 bases lay between the germline ends. This CDR3 is 17 amino acids long. CDR3 nucleotide sequence: TGTGCCAGCAGCACCCCGAGCCGGGGAATCAGCACAGATACGCAGTATTTT. The encoded protein is CASSTPSRGISTDTQYF. The whole variable domain, remainder taken from reference TRBV13 and TRBJ2-3, is AAGVIQSPRHLIKEKRETATLKCYPIPRHDTVYWYQQGPGQDPQFLISFYEKMQSDKGSIPDRFSAQQFSDYHSELNMSSLELGDSALYFCASSTPSRGISTDTQYFGPGTRLTVL.

The chain joins TRBV9 to TRBJ1-1, with a tentative D call TRBD1 (6 bases). The CDR3 loop spans 14 amino acids. V gave up 2 bases and J gave up 1 base, with 9 bases separating them. In germline, CDR1 is SGDLS, CDR2 YYNGEE. DNA of the CDR3: TGTGCCAGCAGCGTCGGGGGGGCGAACACTGAAGCTTTCTTT. Protein product: CASSVGGANTEAFF.

The count of this clone is one. CDR3 sequence: CASSLSGGASETQYF. The CDR3 DNA sequence: TGTGCCAGCAGCCTTAGCGGGGGTGCCTCCGAGACCCAGTACTTC. V is TRBV28 and J is TRBJ2-5; the match to TRBD2 covers 9 bases. The CDR3 runs 15 residues. Per the germline V gene, CDR1 is MDHEN and CDR2 is SYDVKM. V shed 6 bases and J 5 bases; nucleotides not matched to a gene: 10.

This chain joins TRBV30 and TRBJ2-1, with 11 bases matching TRBD2. This CDR3 is 13 amino acids long. The germline gives CDR1 GTSNPN, CDR2 SVGIG (reference sequence). V lost 5 bases to trimming and J lost 6 bases; unmatched junction nucleotides: 3. The chain's CDR3 is CAWCLAGGNEQFF. The DNA of the CDR3 is TGTGCCTGGTGCCTAGCGGGGGGCAATGAGCAGTTCTTC.

The chain uses TRBV11-2 and TRBJ2-5, with a weak D call TRBD2 (6 bases). CDR1 SGHAT and CDR2 FQNNGV come from the germline V gene. Trimming took 3 bases from V and 0 from J, leaving 11 bases between them. This CDR3 is 15 amino acids long. The CDR3 reads CASSFAWGDQETQYF. The CDR3 DNA reads as TGTGCCAGCAGCTTTGCCTGGGGGGACCAAGAGACCCAGTACTTC.

This chain uses TRBV9 with TRBJ2-3, with TRBD2 as a possible D gene (6 bases). Germline V CDR1 and CDR2: SGDLS, YYNGEE. Trimming removed 4 bases at V and 0 bases at J, with 15 bases between. The CDR3 runs to 16 residues. The CDR3 DNA follows: TGTGCCAGCAGCATGGATCGGGGGACTAGCACAGATACGCAGTATTTT. Protein sequence: CASSMDRGTSTDTQYF.

V gene TRBV29-1 combines with J gene TRBJ2-3, with D uncertain. CDR1 and CDR2 from the germline V gene are SQVTM and ANQGSEA. The CDR3 has 15 amino acids. Trimming pared 0 bases from V and 0 bases from J, leaving 10 bases between. CDR3 nucleotide sequence: TGCAGCGTTGAAGATCAACAGTCTAGCACAGATACGCAGTATTTT. Translating gives CSVEDQQSSTDTQYF.

This chain uses TRBV3-1 (or the pseudogene TRBV3-2) with TRBJ2-7, with 10 bases lining up with TRBD2. Germline V gene data show CDR1 as LGHDT and CDR2 as YNNKEL (reference sequence). V lost 4 bases to trimming and J lost 2 bases; unmatched junction nucleotides: 5. The CDR3 runs to 15 residues. In nucleotides, the CDR3 is TGTGCCAGCAGCCCCGGGCTAGCGGGGGCCTACGAGCAGTACGTC. Protein product: CASSPGLAGAYEQYV.

This clone was detected only a few times. The rearrangement uses TRBV5-1 and TRBJ1-6; D uncertain. Trimming pared 0 bases from V and 9 bases from J, leaving 10 bases between. This CDR3 comprises 14 residues. From germline, CDR1 is SGHRS and CDR2 YFSETQ. The CDR3 DNA reads TGCGCCAGCAGCTTGGGACAAGGTCGTTCACCCCTCCACTTT. Protein sequence: CASSLGQGRSPLHF.

The chain uses TRBV6-5 and TRBJ2-2; 7 positions agree with TRBD1. The CDR3 extends over 15 amino acids. The ends lost 5 bases at V and 6 bases at J; junction bases unmatched: 9. Germline V lookup: CDR1 MNHEY, CDR2 SVGAGI. The DNA of the CDR3 is TGTGCCAGCAGTCGACACGACAGGGCGGCCGGGGAGCTGTTTTTT. The encoded protein is CASSRHDRAAGELFF.

The chain employs TRBV2 and TRBJ1-1, with 8 bases that match TRBD1. Germline V gene lookup returns CDR1 SNHLY and CDR2 FYNNEI. The CDR3 spans 14 residues. V lost 6 bases to trimming and J lost 3 bases; unmatched junction nucleotides: 6. CDR3 coding DNA: TGTGCCAGCAGGTTGACAGGGGTTGACACTGAAGCTTTCTTT. Translation gives CASRLTGVDTEAFF.

The V and J genes are TRBV27 and TRBJ2-3; 7 bases match TRBD2. The CDR3 totals 12 residues. Germline V gene data show CDR1 as MNHEY and CDR2 as SMNVEV (reference sequence). With 5 bases clipped from V and 8 bases from J, the junction kept 4 bases outside the gene matches. The CDR3: CASSLRGGTQYF. Written as DNA, the CDR3 is TGTGCCAGCAGTCTCCGCGGGGGTACGCAGTATTTT.

In nucleotides, the CDR3 is TGTGCCAGCAGTGAGACAGCTAGTCAGCCCCAGCATTTT. Amino acids: CASSETASQPQHF. The chain uses TRBV2 and TRBJ1-5; TRBD1 might be the D (5 bases). Germline CDR1 reads SNHLY; CDR2 reads FYNNEI. This CDR3 spans 13 amino acids. The V and J ends lost 3 bases and 6 bases respectively, with 9 bases between them.

In nucleotides, the CDR3 is TGTGCCAGCAGTTACGGCGGCCAGCCAAATGAAAAACTGTTTTTT. This codes for CASSYGGQPNEKLFF. V is TRBV6-5 and J is TRBJ1-4, with D hard to call. The germline gives CDR1 MNHEY, CDR2 SVGAGI. Trimming removed 2 bases at V and 5 bases at J, with 12 bases between. The CDR3 totals 15 residues.

V and J are TRBV2 and TRBJ1-5, with D possibly matching TRBD1 (6 bases). This CDR3 contains 18 residues. V lost 4 bases, J lost 1 base, and 20 bases lay in between. Germline CDR1 reads SNHLY; CDR2 reads FYNNEI. CDR3 sequence (DNA): TGTGCCAGCAGTGGAACAGGGTATAGGGTGTCGAGCAATCAGCCCCAGCATTTT. This codes for CASSGTGYRVSSNQPQHF.

The V and J genes are TRBV20-1 and TRBJ1-1; D ambiguous. The CDR3 length is 11 residues. The germline gives CDR1 DFQATT, CDR2 SNEGSKA (reference sequence). The germline V and J ends were trimmed by 3 bases and 11 bases, with 13 bases remaining between them. CDR3 coding DNA: TGCAGTGCTAGTAGGCCTACAGAGGCTTTCTTT. Translated, it gives CSASRPTEAFF.